Below are 20 T cell receptor beta chains sequenced from a single sample in a study of cytomegalovirus exposure and HLA in healthy donors. Primers: 60 Vbeta forward and 13 Jbeta reverse. Some clones are missing from TCRdb's copy, which holds only in-frame ones; the method was immunoSEQ multiplex PCR. The table includes 150,000 to 200,000 clones, about 65% detected once. Sequencing used PBMCs. The receptors were gathered from a woman between 18 and 30 years old in good health and CMV-seropositive.

The V call is TRBV7-9, the J call TRBJ2-7; D perhaps matches TRBD1 (6 bases). The ends were cut back, 1 base at V and 1 base at J, with 8 bases in the middle. The CDR3 loop spans 14 amino acids. The V gene's germline CDR1 is SEHNR and CDR2 FQNEAQ (reference sequence). CDR3 region: CASSLGGGSYEQYF. The DNA for the CDR3 is TGTGCCAGCAGCTTAGGAGGGGGATCCTACGAGCAGTACTTC.

This clone was detected once. The J gene is TRBJ2-1, the V gene TRBV6-5; D may be TRBD1 (6 bases). CDR1 and CDR2 from the germline V gene are MNHEY and SVGAGI. V lost 2 bases and J 0 bases, leaving 11 bases between the germline ends. CDR3 size: 16 residues. This CDR3 reads CASSYGGLSSYNEQFF. The DNA of the CDR3 is TGTGCCAGCAGTTACGGGGGCCTAAGCTCCTACAATGAGCAGTTCTTC.

The V gene is TRBV7-6, the J gene TRBJ1-1; D gene uncertain. CDR3 size: 11 residues. The germline gives CDR1 SGHVS, CDR2 FNYEAQ. Trimming cost V 7 bases and J 8 bases, with 11 bases left between them. In DNA, the CDR3 is TGTGCCAGCATCAACGGTATCGAAGCTTTCTTT. It specifies CASINGIEAFF.

This clone was detected only a few times. The chain is built from TRBV4-3 and TRBJ2-3; 10 nucleotides match TRBD2. Germline V gives CDR1 LGHNA, CDR2 YSLEER. This CDR3 is 17 amino acids long. J was trimmed by 1 base and V by 4 bases; bases with no gene match: 8. The CDR3 is CASSRYIGLAGTDTQYF. The CDR3 DNA follows: TGCGCCAGCAGCCGGTACATCGGACTAGCGGGCACAGATACGCAGTATTTT.

The gene calls are TRBV9 and TRBJ2-1; 8 nucleotides line up with TRBD2. V shed 4 bases and J 10 bases; nucleotides not matched to a gene: 7. Germline-derived CDR1 and CDR2 are SGDLS and YYNGEE. The CDR3 has 13 residues. The CDR3 region has the DNA TGTGCCAGCAGCCGGGGGGGGGCTAGCGAGCAGTTCTTC. It specifies CASSRGGASEQFF.

This sequence joins TRBV30 and TRBJ1-1; 7 nucleotides agree with TRBD1. Germline assignment: CDR1 GTSNPN and CDR2 SVGIG (reference sequence). The CDR3 is 16 residues long. J was trimmed by 2 bases and V by 5 bases; bases with no gene match: 14. The CDR3 reads CAWPFFPRDRNTEAFF. In nucleotides, the CDR3 is TGTGCCTGGCCCTTTTTCCCTAGGGACAGAAACACTGAAGCTTTCTTT.

The V and J genes are TRBV19 and TRBJ2-2; 7 bases align to TRBD1. J was trimmed by 6 bases and V by 6 bases; bases with no gene match: 4. CDR3 size: 13 residues. From germline, CDR1 is LNHDA and CDR2 SQIVND (reference sequence). The CDR3 region is CASSSQGPGELFF. The CDR3 DNA sequence: TGTGCCAGTAGCTCACAGGGGCCCGGGGAGCTGTTTTTT.

V usage is TRBV6-5 and J usage is TRBJ2-3, with 7 bases aligning to TRBD2. CDR1 and CDR2 from the germline V gene are MNHEY and SVGAGI. The CDR3 runs 16 residues. The ends lost 4 bases at V and 4 bases at J; junction bases unmatched: 11. CDR3 protein: CASSSLGAGVSDTQYF. The CDR3 DNA reads as TGTGCCAGCAGTTCCCTGGGTGCGGGAGTTTCAGATACGCAGTATTTT.

The chain uses TRBV10-1 and TRBJ2-5; TRBD1 might be the D (5 bases). The DNA end is a closer match to TRBJ2-7, so the J assignment may be wrong. The CDR3 runs 13 residues. Germline CDR1 is WNHNN and CDR2 is SYGVQD (reference sequence). Written as DNA, the CDR3 is TGCGCCAGCAGTCTGGCCTTGGGGCACGAGCAGTACTTC. Translation gives CASSLALGHEQYF.

The chain carries TRBV15 and TRBJ2-7; 8 bases map to TRBD1. The germline CDR1 and CDR2 sequences are LNHNV and YYDKDF (reference sequence). Germline trimming cut 4 bases from V and 6 bases from J; bases unmatched to any gene: 5. The CDR3 is made up of 13 amino acids. CDR3 DNA: TGTGCCACCAGCAAGGGACAGGCTCCCGAGCAGTACTTC. This encodes CATSKGQAPEQYF.

The V gene is TRBV19, the J gene TRBJ1-5; 9 positions match TRBD1. Germline trimming cut 9 bases from V and 5 bases from J; bases unmatched to any gene: 8. From germline, CDR1 is LNHDA and CDR2 SQIVND (reference sequence). The CDR3 is 14 amino acids. This CDR3 reads CASQTGTGYQPQHF. In DNA form, the CDR3 reads TGTGCCAGCCAAACCGGGACAGGGTATCAGCCCCAGCATTTT.

This chain joins TRBV5-1 and TRBJ2-5; D gene ambiguous. V was clipped by 1 base and J by 9 bases, with 25 bases between them. This CDR3 is 17 amino acids long. Germline CDR1 reads SGHRS; CDR2 reads YFSETQ. Written as DNA, the CDR3 is TGCGCCAGCAGCTTGTGGGCAAAAAACCCCGCAAATAAGGCCCAGTACTTC. Encoded protein: CASSLWAKNPANKAQYF.

The rearrangement joins TRBV4-1 to TRBJ1-5, with a tentative D call TRBD1 (5 bases). Germline CDR1 and CDR2: MGHRA and YSYEKL. Trimming took off 3 bases at V and 7 bases at J, with 22 bases between the two ends. This CDR3 is 17 amino acids long. The CDR3 coding sequence is TGCGCCAGCAGCCACCTTCCCCCGACAGCGCAAAGGCAGCCCCAGCATTTT. This translates into CASSHLPPTAQRQPQHF.

The rearrangement uses TRBV12-2 and TRBJ2-5; the DNA was not used to check the table's D call, TRBD2. TRBV12-2 is an annotated pseudogene. CDR3 size: 14 residues. The CDR3 here is CASRLVRGRETQYF. Here the CDR3 DNA reads TGTGCAAGTCGCTTAGTGCGGGGTCGAGAGACCCAGTACTTC.

This sequence joins TRBV19 and TRBJ1-5; D is unclear. The CDR3 sequence is 17 residues long. The germline V gene encodes CDR1 LNHDA and CDR2 SQIVND (reference sequence). Trimming took 6 bases from V and 3 from J, leaving 21 bases between them. In DNA form, the CDR3 reads TGTGCCAGTAGATCTACCTTATACCTTACCCCCAATCAGCCCCAGCATTTT. It specifies CASRSTLYLTPNQPQHF.

J is TRBJ2-7 and V is TRBV27; 8 bases match TRBD1. The germline V gene has CDR1 MNHEY and CDR2 SMNVEV (reference sequence). This CDR3 comprises 15 residues. With 3 bases clipped from V and 6 bases from J, the junction kept 10 bases outside the gene matches. The CDR3 coding sequence is TGTGCCAGCAGTTTGGTTGGACAGGGACAAGCCGAGCAGTACTTC. This translates into CASSLVGQGQAEQYF.

Remarks on this clone: This CDR3 is also generated by other DNA sequences in the sample. The chain couples TRBV2 to TRBJ1-5; 10 nucleotides agree with TRBD1. V trimming: 4 bases; J trimming: 6 bases; junction bases outside the gene matches: 0. There are 13 residues in the CDR3. The V gene's germline CDR1 is SNHLY and CDR2 FYNNEI. The CDR3 here is CASSGTGGQPQHF. CDR3 DNA: TGTGCCAGCAGTGGGACAGGGGGTCAGCCCCAGCATTTT. Supplemented by reference TRBV2 and TRBJ1-5, the full variable domain reads EPEVTQTPSHQVTQMGQEVILRCVPISNHLYFYWYRQILGQKVEFLVSFYNNEISEKSEIFDDQFSVERPDGSNFTLKIRSTKLEDSAMYFCASSGTGGQPQHFGDGTRLSIL.

The rearrangement joins TRBV27 to TRBJ2-7; TRBD2 might be the D (5 bases). Trimming removed 6 bases at V and 6 bases at J, with 15 bases between. Germline CDR1 is MNHEY and CDR2 is SMNVEV (reference sequence). The CDR3 runs to 13 residues. DNA for the CDR3: TGTGCCAGCAGCTTGAGCCCGAGGGTCGAGCAGTACTTC. It specifies CASSLSPRVEQYF.

The chain carries TRBV30 and TRBJ2-2; maybe TRBD2 (5 bases). Trimming left V 0 bases short and J 7 bases short, with 6 bases between. CDR1 and CDR2 (germline): GTSNPN, SVGIG (reference sequence). This CDR3 contains 12 residues. CDR3 residues: CAWSVSGGELFF. CDR3 bases: TGTGCCTGGAGTGTAAGCGGCGGGGAGCTGTTTTTT.

The chain uses TRBV7-2 and TRBJ2-7, with D tentatively TRBD2 (6 bases). V dropped 5 bases and J dropped 7 bases, with 21 bases sitting between them. Germline V gives CDR1 SGHTA, CDR2 FQGNSA. CDR3 length equals 15 residues. The CDR3: CASSPRRGTFGEQYF. For the CDR3, the DNA is TGTGCCAGCAGCCCTCGGCGCGGGACGTTCGGAGAGCAGTACTTC.